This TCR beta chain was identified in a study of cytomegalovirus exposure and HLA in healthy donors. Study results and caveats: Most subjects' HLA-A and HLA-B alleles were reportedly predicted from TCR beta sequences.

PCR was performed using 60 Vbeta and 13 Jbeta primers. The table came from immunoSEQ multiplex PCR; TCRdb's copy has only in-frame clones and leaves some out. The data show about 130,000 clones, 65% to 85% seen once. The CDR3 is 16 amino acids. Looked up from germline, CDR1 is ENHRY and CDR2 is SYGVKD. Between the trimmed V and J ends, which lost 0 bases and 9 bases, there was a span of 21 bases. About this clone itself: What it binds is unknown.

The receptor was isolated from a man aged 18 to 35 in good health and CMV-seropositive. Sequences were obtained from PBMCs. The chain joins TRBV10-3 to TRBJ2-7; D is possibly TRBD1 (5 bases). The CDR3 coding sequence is TGTGCCATCAGTGAGTCGGATTGGGGCAGGCCCGTTGCGCAGTACTTC. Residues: CAISESDWGRPVAQYF.